This T cell receptor beta chain was observed in a study of blood T cell repertoires in COVID-19. This CDR3 is built from 10 residues. Trimming pared 6 bases from V and 5 bases from J, leaving 8 bases between. Per germline, CDR1 DFQATT and CDR2 SNEGSKA (reference sequence). One Seattle source followed patients from active infection through their disease course. As handled by the study authors: From reference gene primer amplification, estimates of nucleated cell counts were derived. Data came from immunoSEQ multiplex PCR; TCRdb stores just in-frame clones and leaves some out. V and J calls and clone size are copied from that table; D and trimming were computed from the DNA. The table has 200,000 to 250,000 clones, around 83% seen once.

Sequencing was done on a sample of peripheral blood. The sequence was obtained from a woman in her 50s with COVID-19, enrolled during active disease. This chain links TRBV20-1 with TRBJ2-7; D call uncertain. Written as DNA, the CDR3 is TGCAGTGCCAGCGACCACGAGCAGTACTTC. Translation: CSASDHEQYF.